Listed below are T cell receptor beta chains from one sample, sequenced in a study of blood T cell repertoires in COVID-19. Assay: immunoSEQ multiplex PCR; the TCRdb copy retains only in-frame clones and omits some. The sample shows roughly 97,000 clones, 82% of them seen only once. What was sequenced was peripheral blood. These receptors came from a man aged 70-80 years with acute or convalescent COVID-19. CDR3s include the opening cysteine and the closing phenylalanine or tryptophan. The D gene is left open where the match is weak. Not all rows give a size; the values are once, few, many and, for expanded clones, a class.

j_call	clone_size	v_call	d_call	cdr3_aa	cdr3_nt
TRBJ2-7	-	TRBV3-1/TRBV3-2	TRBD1	CASSQGPGTGPHEQYF	TGTGCCAGCAGCCAAGGCCCCGGGACAGGGCCCCACGAGCAGTACTTC
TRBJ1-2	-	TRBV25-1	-	CASSGGDFYGYTF	TGTGCCAGCAGTGGTGGAGATTTCTATGGCTACACCTTC
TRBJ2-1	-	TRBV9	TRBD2	CASSVVETSGLTRSSYNEQFF	TGTGCCAGCAGCGTAGTGGAGACTAGCGGCCTTACCCGGAGCTCCTACAATGAGCAGTTCTTC
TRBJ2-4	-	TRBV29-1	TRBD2	CSVEGTSGAAKNIQYF	TGCAGCGTTGAAGGGACTAGCGGTGCGGCCAAAAACATTCAGTACTTC
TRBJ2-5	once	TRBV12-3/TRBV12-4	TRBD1	CASSRTGQETQYF	TGTGCCAGCAGTCGGACAGGACAAGAGACCCAGTACTTC
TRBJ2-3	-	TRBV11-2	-	CASSRDSGGTDTQYF	TGTGCCAGCAGCCGTGACAGTGGGGGGACAGATACGCAGTATTTT
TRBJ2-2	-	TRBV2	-	CASSVETGELFF	TGTGCCAGCAGTGTAGAGACCGGGGAGCTGTTTTTT
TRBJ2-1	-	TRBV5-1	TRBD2	CASSLGGTRDPQFF	TGCGCCAGCAGTTTGGGGGGGACTAGGGATCCCCAGTTCTTC
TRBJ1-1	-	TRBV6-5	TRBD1	CASSYGDRGETEAFF	TGTGCCAGCAGTTACGGGGACAGGGGTGAAACTGAAGCTTTCTTT
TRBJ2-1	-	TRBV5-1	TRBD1	CASSPGQPHNEQFF	TGCGCCAGCAGCCCGGGACAGCCCCACAATGAGCAGTTCTTC
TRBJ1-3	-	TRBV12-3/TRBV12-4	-	CASSLFLSNTIYF	TGTGCCAGCAGTTTATTTCTCTCAAACACCATATATTTT
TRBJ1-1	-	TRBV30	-	CAWSVQLNTEAFF	TGTGCCTGGAGTGTACAGCTGAACACTGAAGCTTTCTTT
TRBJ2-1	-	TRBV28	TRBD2	CASRNTGTRGNDEQFF	TGTGCCAGCAGAAATACCGGGACTAGAGGAAACGATGAGCAGTTCTTC
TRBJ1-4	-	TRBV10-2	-	CASRDQTGTNEKLFF	TGCGCCAGCAGGGATCAAACAGGAACTAATGAAAAACTGTTTTTT
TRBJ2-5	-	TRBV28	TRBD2	CASIRGQGGAQYF	TGTGCCAGCATCCGAGGGCAGGGAGGGGCCCAGTACTTC
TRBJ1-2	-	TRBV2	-	CASRVGRTLSNYGYTF	TGTGCCAGCAGGGTGGGCAGGACACTGAGTAACTATGGCTACACCTTC
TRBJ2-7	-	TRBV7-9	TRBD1	CASSSSSGTAFSYEQYF	TGTGCCAGCAGCTCCTCGTCCGGGACAGCCTTTTCCTACGAGCAGTACTTC
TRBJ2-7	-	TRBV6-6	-	CASSLYQRGEQYF	TGTGCCAGCAGTTTGTACCAGAGAGGCGAGCAGTACTTC
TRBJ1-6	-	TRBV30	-	CAWSKEVYNSPLHF	TGTGCCTGGAGCAAAGAGGTCTATAATTCACCCCTCCACTTT
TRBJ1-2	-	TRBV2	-	CASSLRDSGYGYTF	TGTGCCAGCAGCCTCAGGGACTCGGGCTATGGCTACACCTTC
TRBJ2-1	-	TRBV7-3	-	CASSSQVMNEQFF	TGTGCCAGCAGCTCACAGGTTATGAATGAGCAGTTCTTC
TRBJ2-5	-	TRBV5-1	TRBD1	CASSLGTVPQETQYF	TGCGCCAGCAGCTTAGGGACAGTCCCTCAAGAGACCCAGTACTTC
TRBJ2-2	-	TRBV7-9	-	CSGGSNTGELFF	TGTTCCGGGGGATCAAACACCGGGGAGCTGTTTTTT
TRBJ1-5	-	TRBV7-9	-	CASSLVGAGEQPQHF	TGTGCCAGCAGCTTAGTTGGGGCAGGGGAGCAGCCCCAGCATTTT
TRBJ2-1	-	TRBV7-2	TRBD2	CASSLTELAGSPFF	TGTGCCAGCAGCTTAACCGAACTAGCGGGGTCGCCGTTCTTC
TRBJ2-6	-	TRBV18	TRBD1	CASSPRTGKAGANVLTF	TGTGCCAGCTCACCCAGGACAGGAAAAGCTGGGGCCAACGTCCTGACTTTC
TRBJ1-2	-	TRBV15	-	CATSRDRDNYYGYTF	TGTGCCACCAGCAGAGATCGGGACAACTACTATGGCTACACCTTC
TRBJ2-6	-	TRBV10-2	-	CASSDPPSGPGANVLTF	TGCGCCAGCAGTGATCCCCCGTCCGGTCCTGGGGCCAACGTCCTGACTTTC